Listed here are 10 T cell receptor beta chains from one sample, sequenced in a study of T cell repertoires in cytomegalovirus infection. TCRdb redid the calling of the reads with MiXCR, one entry per CDR3 protein. The sample has approximately 170,000 distinct CDR3 sequences, roughly 17% seen once. Sequencing input: CD8+ T cells from PBMCs. These receptor sequences come from a human donor in good health (CMV status not recorded). Some clones in this sample may be carry-over from other donors' samples.

The CDR3 spells CASATGTRDNEQFF. In DNA form, the CDR3 reads TGTGCCAGCGCTACCGGGACTAGGGACAATGAGCAGTTCTTC. J is TRBJ2-1 and V is TRBV7-3; TRBD2 aligns across 8 bases. Germline CDR1 SGHTA, CDR2 FQGTGA. This CDR3 spans 14 amino acids. J lost 5 bases, V lost 8 bases, and 8 bases had no gene match.

This clonotype was picked up a small number of times. The genes are TRBV7-9 and TRBJ1-2; 8 bases fit TRBD1. V shed 7 bases, J shed 3 bases, and the junction held 10 bases outside the gene matches. CDR1 SEHNR and CDR2 FQNEAQ come from the germline V gene (reference sequence). This CDR3 spans 15 amino acids. CDR3: CASIISPGGDYGYTF. The CDR3 DNA sequence: TGTGCCAGCATCATTTCACCAGGGGGCGACTATGGCTACACCTTC.

This clonotype has more than one count but fewer than ten. The V and J genes are TRBV28 and TRBJ2-3; TRBD2 aligns across 7 bases. Germline V gives CDR1 MDHEN, CDR2 SYDVKM. There are 14 residues in the CDR3. V was clipped by 8 bases and J by 4 bases; unmatched bases: 9. CDR3 protein: CASQPGEGADTQYF. The CDR3 DNA reads as TGTGCCAGCCAGCCTGGGGAGGGCGCAGATACGCAGTATTTT.

This clonotype was counted only a few times. The genes are TRBV19 and TRBJ2-7; 8 positions match TRBD1. J gave up 1 base and V 9 bases, and 8 bases lay outside the gene matches. The CDR3 is 14 amino acids. The germline gives CDR1 LNHDA, CDR2 SQIVND (reference sequence). CDR3 DNA: TGTGCCAGCAGAGACAGGGGTGGGTCCTACGAGCAGTACTTC. Protein sequence: CASRDRGGSYEQYF.

In this sample, this clonotype turned up a few times. This rearrangement joins TRBV28 to TRBJ2-7; D may be TRBD2 (6 bases). The germline V gene has CDR1 MDHEN and CDR2 SYDVKM. With 6 bases removed from V and 2 bases from J, the gap between germline ends came to 11 bases. This CDR3 is 13 amino acids long. Here the CDR3 DNA reads TGTGCCAGCAGCGCTAGCGACGCCTACGAGCAGTACTTC. It encodes CASSASDAYEQYF.

The chain carries TRBV7-8 and TRBJ1-4; D gene ambiguous. This CDR3 contains 14 residues. Trimming stripped 3 bases from V and 6 bases from J, with 11 bases between. Per the germline V gene, CDR1 is SGHVS and CDR2 is FQNEAQ. The CDR3 nucleotides read TGTGCCAGCAGCTTGGTGAATATGGATGAAAAACTGTTTTTT. This gives the protein CASSLVNMDEKLFF.

This clonotype was observed a handful of times. This chain uses TRBV6-6 with TRBJ2-7; perhaps TRBD2 as D (6 bases). This CDR3 comprises 13 residues. The germline V gene has CDR1 MNHNY and CDR2 SVGAGI (reference sequence). Trimming removed 10 bases from V and 2 bases from J, with 15 bases in between. Here the CDR3 reads CATRIWGAYEQYF. The CDR3 DNA reads TGTGCCACCCGAATCTGGGGGGCCTACGAGCAGTACTTC.

This clonotype showed up many times. This rearrangement joins TRBV6-2 or TRBV6-3 to TRBJ2-2; D not certain. Germline assignment: CDR1 MNHEY and CDR2 SVGEGT. This CDR3 comprises 12 residues. V was shortened by 6 bases and J by 4 bases, with 6 bases between the two germline ends. The CDR3 sequence is CASSVLTGELFF. The DNA of the CDR3 is TGTGCCAGCAGCGTCCTCACCGGGGAGCTGTTTTTT.

This clonotype has only a few counts. The chain joins TRBV28 to TRBJ1-3; 12 bases are a match to TRBD1. Germline CDR1 reads MDHEN; CDR2 reads SYDVKM. CDR3 size: 16 residues. V was pared by 3 bases and J by 3 bases, with 3 bases of the junction left unmatched. The CDR3: CASSLGQGAYGNTIYF. The CDR3 DNA reads as TGTGCCAGCAGTTTGGGACAGGGGGCATATGGAAACACCATATATTTT.

This clonotype was seen only once. The chain combines TRBV4-2 with TRBJ1-1, with TRBD1 matching over 8 bases. The CDR3 contains 15 residues. From germline, CDR1 is LGHNA and CDR2 YNFKEQ. Trimming cost V 2 bases and J 3 bases; bases outside gene matches: 5. CDR3 in DNA: TGTGCCAGCAGCCAATCGGACAGGGCGGACACTGAAGCTTTCTTT. Its translation is CASSQSDRADTEAFF.